Listed below are T cell receptor beta chains from one sample, sequenced in a study of cytomegalovirus exposure and HLA in healthy donors. The assay was immunoSEQ multiplex PCR, and TCRdb's table has in-frame clones only and misses some. Here the sample spans fewer than 250,000 clones, approximately 80% being singletons. Sequenced material: PBMCs. These receptors originate from a man aged 30 to 39 in good health and CMV-seronegative. Both conserved end residues are trimmed from each CDR3. The size entry is marked missing in some rows and otherwise reads once, few, many or a size class.

v_gene | abundance | CDR3aa
TRBV5-8 | once | ASSPRQATLGNTIY
TRBV6-1 | - | ASSDRGNYNEQF
TRBV27 | - | ASSFGGLSEQF
TRBV7-8 | - | ASSLARTGGVFEKLF
TRBV11-2 | - | ASSLIRLSTDTQY
TRBV6-5 | - | ASSYEGGSGANVLT
TRBV5-6 | - | ASSDSGRDRASYEQY
TRBV7-9 | - | ASSLVRFGTAQDEKLF
TRBV28 | - | ATQTEGNEQY
TRBV5-1 | - | ASSRAPTSGAFGEQF
TRBV4-1 | - | ASSQVGPSHQETQY
TRBV7-6 | - | ASSLDFGTSGGAVYNEQF
TRBV7-7 | - | ASSSNPGEKLF
TRBV6-5 | - | ASSYTGGISGNTIY
TRBV9 | - | ASSVDGRTGVRKY
TRBV6-1 | - | ASKYLHEQY
TRBV5-5 | - | ASSPRGNEAF